These 31 T cell receptor beta chains were all obtained from the same sample, sequenced in a study of shared T cell receptors in the human thymus (dated by TCRdb to about 2021). The receptor library was made with the immunoSEQ multiplex PCR assay. In its TCRdb copy, this immuneACCESS table keeps in-frame sequences only and misses some clones. Where compared with another copy, unresolved V genes explain less than half of these, and the others have no known cause. The sample includes hundreds of thousands of clones, with more than 70% observed a single time. In total, the top ten clones hold 0.0094% of the sample. These data were likewise used in another study, on human thymus T cells.

Material: thymocytes. The receptors were gathered from a boy in the first two years of life with a congenital heart defect. Donor details come from another sample of the same person, matched by shared clones.

The chain recombines TRBV18 with TRBJ2-7; D may be TRBD2 (5 bases). CDR1 KGHSH and CDR2 LQKENI come from the germline V gene. The V gene lost 0 bases and the J gene lost 2 bases, with 8 bases spanning the gap. The CDR3 is 14 amino acids. The CDR3 is CASSPPTNTYEQYF. Written as DNA, the CDR3 is TGTGCCAGCTCACCACCGACTAACACCTACGAGCAGTACTTC.

This chain connects TRBV20-1 to TRBJ2-5; D is ambiguous. V lost 5 bases and J 3 bases, leaving 7 bases between the germline ends. Germline V gene sequence: CDR1 DFQATT, CDR2 SNEGSKA (reference sequence). The CDR3 is 11 residues long. As DNA, the CDR3 is TGCAGTGCTTGTTCAAAAGAGACCCAGTACTTC. Residues: CSACSKETQYF.

The V and J genes are TRBV4-2 and TRBJ1-5; TRBD1 agrees at 8 bases. This CDR3 has 20 amino acids. The V gene end was trimmed by 0 bases and the J gene end by 1 base; junction bases not matched to a gene: 14. Germline V gene lookup returns CDR1 LGHNA and CDR2 YNFKEQ. The CDR3: CASSQDVRTGRPISNQPQHF. In DNA form, the CDR3 reads TGTGCCAGCAGCCAAGATGTACGGACAGGGCGCCCGATCAGCAATCAGCCCCAGCATTTT.

This chain joins TRBV4-1 and TRBJ1-3; tentative D call: TRBD1 (6 bases). Trimming removed 0 bases from V and 5 bases from J, with 14 bases in between. This CDR3 is 16 amino acids long. Germline CDR1 and CDR2: MGHRA and YSYEKL. As DNA, the CDR3 is TGCGCCAGCAGCCAAGAGTTTGGCAGGGGAAGAAACACCATATATTTT. Protein product: CASSQEFGRGRNTIYF.

V is TRBV10-3 and J is TRBJ2-3, with D possibly being TRBD2 (5 bases). Looked up from germline, CDR1 is ENHRY and CDR2 is SYGVKD. CDR3 length equals 13 residues. Deletions cut 10 bases from V and 3 bases from J, with 14 bases between. For the CDR3, the DNA is TGTGCCACCGTGGGCAGGAGGACAGATACGCAGTATTTT. It codes for CATVGRRTDTQYF.

This clone was recorded a few times. This sequence joins TRBV19 and TRBJ2-7, with 10 bases identical to TRBD1. This CDR3 is built from 14 residues. The V segment lost 10 bases and the J segment 7 bases; nucleotides outside the gene matches: 13. Germline lookup yields CDR1 LNHDA and CDR2 SQIVND (reference sequence). The CDR3 reads CATQGGQGREEQYF. DNA for the CDR3: TGTGCCACCCAGGGGGGACAGGGGAGAGAGGAGCAGTACTTC.

The rearrangement uses TRBV28 and TRBJ2-1; 10 bases are shared with TRBD2. Germline-derived CDR1 and CDR2 are MDHEN and SYDVKM. The CDR3 length is 17 residues. V trimming: 10 bases; J trimming: 0 bases; junction bases outside the gene matches: 12. The CDR3 is CAIGLAEVRSSYNEQFF. The CDR3 DNA follows: TGTGCCATAGGACTAGCGGAAGTAAGGAGCTCCTACAATGAGCAGTTCTTC.

The gene calls are TRBV18 and TRBJ2-5; a weak D match, TRBD1 (5 bases). The CDR3 covers 16 residues. Deletions cut 1 base from V and 0 bases from J, with 12 bases between. In germline, CDR1 is KGHSH, CDR2 LQKENI. CDR3: CASSPRQGWYQETQYF. The DNA for the CDR3 is TGTGCCAGCTCACCACGGCAGGGATGGTACCAAGAGACCCAGTACTTC.

The gene calls are TRBV15 and TRBJ2-5, with 7 bases fitting TRBD1. CDR1 LNHNV and CDR2 YYDKDF come from the germline V gene (reference sequence). Trimming at V came to 1 base and at J to 5 bases, leaving 16 bases not matched to a gene. The CDR3 is 18 amino acids. As DNA, the CDR3 is TGTGCCACCAGCAGAGTCCCCCCACCGGGACAGCGACTGGAGACCCAGTACTTC. This codes for CATSRVPPPGQRLETQYF.

A few counts support this clone. The rearrangement uses TRBV11-2 and TRBJ2-7; TRBD2 might be the D (5 bases). V was shortened by 4 bases and J by 4 bases, with 23 bases between the two germline ends. Germline V lookup: CDR1 SGHAT, CDR2 FQNNGV. This CDR3 is 17 amino acids long. For the CDR3, the DNA is TGTGCCAGCAGCTGCCCTCCAAACCCGGAGGTACCTTACGAGCAGTACTTC. Its translation is CASSCPPNPEVPYEQYF.

V usage is TRBV14 and J usage is TRBJ2-1; a possible D gene is TRBD1 (6 bases). Germline lookup yields CDR1 SGHDN and CDR2 FVKESK. With 0 bases removed from V and 10 bases from J, the gap between germline ends came to 28 bases. The CDR3 spans 19 residues. The CDR3 nucleotides are TGTGCCAGCAGCCAAGATCTGGCCCTTCGACAGGACCTTCGGAGCGAGCAGTTCTTC. This encodes CASSQDLALRQDLRSEQFF.

The chain combines TRBV6-5 with TRBJ2-1; D gene ambiguous. CDR1 is MNHEY, CDR2 SVGAGI, per germline. The CDR3 covers 16 residues. The V and J ends lost 4 bases and 0 bases respectively, with 13 bases between them. The CDR3 nucleotides read TGTGCCAGCAGTTGCGACAATGATAGCTCCTACAATGAGCAGTTCTTC. Amino acid sequence: CASSCDNDSSYNEQFF.

The chain uses TRBV13 and TRBJ1-1, with D perhaps TRBD1 (5 bases). CDR3 length: 15 residues. V lost 3 bases and J 5 bases, leaving 16 bases between the germline ends. Germline V gene lookup returns CDR1 PRHDT and CDR2 FYEKMQ (reference sequence). DNA for the CDR3: TGTGCCAGCAGCTTCCTCATTCCAGGGCGGACTGAAGCTTTCTTT. Translated, it gives CASSFLIPGRTEAFF.

The rearrangement links TRBV9 to TRBJ1-2; TRBD1 aligns across 9 bases. CDR3 length equals 20 residues. CDR1 and CDR2 from the germline V gene are SGDLS and YYNGEE. The V segment lost 4 bases and the J segment 0 bases; nucleotides outside the gene matches: 19. As DNA, the CDR3 is TGTGCCAGCAGCCCTACCCCCGGCCGGGACAGGGCTGAAGCTAACTATGGCTACACCTTC. Translation: CASSPTPGRDRAEANYGYTF.

As DNA, the CDR3 is TGTGCCAGACCCAGGCTAGCGGGAATCGAGCAGTACTTC. Its protein product is CARPRLAGIEQYF. The rearrangement uses TRBV6-4 and TRBJ2-7; 9 positions match TRBD2. V lost 9 bases to trimming and J lost 6 bases; unmatched junction nucleotides: 9. This CDR3 spans 13 amino acids. Per germline, CDR1 MRHNA and CDR2 SNTAGT.

The chain combines TRBV27 with TRBJ1-2, with 10 nucleotides matching TRBD1. Losses at the gene ends were 4 bases for V and 3 bases for J; bases not matched to a gene: 11. The CDR3 loop spans 17 amino acids. Looked up from germline, CDR1 is MNHEY and CDR2 is SMNVEV (reference sequence). The CDR3 DNA follows: TGTGCCAGCAGTTGGGGGGACAGGGGCCGGAATTACTATGGCTACACCTTC. Protein: CASSWGDRGRNYYGYTF.

The V gene is TRBV7-6, the J gene TRBJ1-4; maybe TRBD1 (5 bases). CDR3 length: 17 amino acids. Germline V gives CDR1 SGHVS, CDR2 FNYEAQ. Trimming took 4 bases from V and 7 from J, leaving 22 bases between them. The CDR3, as DNA: TGTGCCAGCAGCTCCACGGACATCTGGGCCTTGGGTGAAAAACTGTTTTTT. Residues: CASSSTDIWALGEKLFF.

The CDR3 loop is CASSEYIPRDRADGYTF. CDR3 nucleotides: TGTGCCAGCAGTGAATATATCCCCCGGGACAGGGCCGATGGCTACACCTTC. The chain is built from TRBV25-1 and TRBJ1-2; TRBD1 aligns across 9 bases. Trimming took 0 bases from V and 6 from J; bases not matched to a gene: 11. The germline CDR1 and CDR2 sequences are MGHDK and SYGVNS. There are 17 residues in the CDR3.

V and J are TRBV27 and TRBJ1-1; D is uncertain. The CDR3 has 13 amino acids. V was pared by 3 bases and J by 3 bases, with 8 bases between. Germline loops: CDR1 MNHEY, CDR2 SMNVEV (reference sequence). Here the CDR3 reads CASSFESDTEAFF. The CDR3 DNA is TGTGCCAGCAGTTTTGAGTCTGACACTGAAGCTTTCTTT.

The J gene is TRBJ1-1, the V gene TRBV7-6; 9 bases line up with TRBD1. Germline V gene sequence: CDR1 SGHVS, CDR2 FNYEAQ. Trimming removed 0 bases from V and 1 base from J; junction bases left unmatched: 6. The CDR3 length is 17 residues. CDR3 nucleotides: TGTGCCAGCAGCTTAGCGAGCAGACAGGGGGAGAACACTGAAGCTTTCTTT. This translates into CASSLASRQGENTEAFF.

This sequence joins TRBV5-6 and TRBJ2-3; D is perhaps TRBD1 (6 bases). The CDR3 runs 15 residues. CDR1 and CDR2 (germline): SGHDT, YYEEEE. V was clipped by 4 bases and J by 0 bases, with 12 bases between them. CDR3 in amino acids: CASSPDRYSTDTQYF. The DNA of the CDR3 is TGTGCCAGCAGCCCCGACAGGTACAGCACAGATACGCAGTATTTT.

CDR3 nucleotide sequence: TGCAGCCCCAAGGGGAAGGATGAGCAGTTCTTC. Translating gives CSPKGKDEQFF. The chain is built from TRBV29-1 and TRBJ2-1, with a possible D match to TRBD1 (5 bases). CDR1 is SQVTM and CDR2 is ANQGSEA in the germline V gene. The CDR3 loop spans 11 amino acids. Deletions cut 8 bases from V and 8 bases from J, with 13 bases between.

The rearrangement uses TRBV5-6 and TRBJ1-1, with 11 bases matching TRBD1. Trimming took 3 bases from V and 4 from J; bases not matched to a gene: 11. The CDR3 is 17 residues long. Germline lookup yields CDR1 SGHDT and CDR2 YYEEEE. CDR3 nucleotides: TGTGCCAGCAGCTCACCGGGACAGGGGGTGTTTGGCACTGAAGCTTTCTTT. This sequence encodes CASSSPGQGVFGTEAFF.

The V gene is TRBV9, the J gene TRBJ2-3; TRBD1 is a possible D gene (5 bases). V was pared by 4 bases and J by 4 bases, with 10 bases between. Germline assignment: CDR1 SGDLS and CDR2 YYNGEE. This CDR3 comprises 13 residues. This CDR3 reads CASSPQGSDTQYF. In DNA, the CDR3 is TGTGCCAGCAGCCCCCAGGGCTCAGATACGCAGTATTTT.

The rearrangement uses TRBV7-9 and TRBJ1-4; possible D gene TRBD1, 6 bases. This CDR3 is 17 amino acids long. Germline CDR1 SEHNR, CDR2 FQNEAQ (reference sequence). Deletions cut 5 bases from V and 4 bases from J, with 20 bases between. The CDR3 reads CASSPETGVVLNEKLFF. CDR3 nucleotide sequence: TGTGCCAGCAGCCCAGAGACAGGAGTAGTTCTTAATGAAAAACTGTTTTTT.

The chain is built from TRBV27 and TRBJ2-2, with TRBD1 matching over 11 bases. V dropped 3 bases and J dropped 3; count of bases not matched to a gene: 9. In germline, CDR1 is MNHEY, CDR2 SMNVEV (reference sequence). This CDR3 has 18 residues. CDR3 sequence: CASSFSRDRGGDTGELFF. Written as DNA, the CDR3 is TGTGCCAGCAGTTTTTCCCGGGACAGGGGGGGGGACACCGGGGAGCTGTTTTTT.

This chain connects TRBV5-6 to TRBJ2-4, with 10 bases matching TRBD2. CDR1 and CDR2 (germline): SGHDT, YYEEEE. Losses at the gene ends were 0 bases for V and 2 bases for J; bases not matched to a gene: 2. This CDR3 comprises 16 residues. The DNA of the CDR3 is TGTGCCAGCAGCTTGGCTAGCGGGAGAACCAAAAACATTCAGTACTTC. This translates into CASSLASGRTKNIQYF.

J is TRBJ1-1 and V is TRBV28, with D unresolved. The CDR3 extends over 14 amino acids. CDR1 MDHEN and CDR2 SYDVKM come from the germline V gene. V lost 6 bases and J 3 bases, leaving 14 bases between the germline ends. CDR3 nucleotides: TGTGCCAGCAGCTATGACATAACCCACACTGAAGCTTTCTTT. Encoded protein: CASSYDITHTEAFF.

The sample holds one count of this clone. The chain employs TRBV4-3 and TRBJ2-6; D may be TRBD1 (5 bases). The CDR3 is 19 residues long. With 1 base removed from V and 1 base from J, the gap between germline ends came to 17 bases. Germline CDR1 is LGHNA and CDR2 is YSLEER. This CDR3 reads CASSQVNPRAASGANVLTF. The CDR3 DNA follows: TGCGCCAGCAGCCAAGTTAATCCCAGGGCAGCATCTGGGGCCAACGTCCTGACTTTC.

The CDR3 loop is CASSGRDGLTYEQYF. The CDR3 coding sequence is TGTGCCAGCTCGGGGAGGGACGGACTTACCTACGAGCAGTACTTC. The V call is TRBV2, the J call TRBJ2-7; 7 bases align to TRBD2. The germline V gene has CDR1 SNHLY and CDR2 FYNNEI. Losses at the gene ends were 8 bases for V and 2 bases for J; bases not matched to a gene: 12. There are 15 residues in the CDR3.

This clone has just a few counts. The V and J genes are TRBV28 and TRBJ1-1; 9 nucleotides match TRBD1. Germline V CDR1 and CDR2: MDHEN, SYDVKM. J gave up 3 bases and V 2 bases, and 13 bases lay outside the gene matches. CDR3 length equals 18 residues. CDR3 in DNA: TGTGCCAGCAGTTTAGGAAAGGGACAGGGAGGGTGGTACACTGAAGCTTTCTTT. Its protein is CASSLGKGQGGWYTEAFF. Together with reference TRBV28 and TRBJ1-1, the CDR3 gives the full variable domain: DVKVTQSSRYLVKRTGEKVFLECVQDMDHENMFWYRQDPGLGLRLIYFSYDVKMKEKGDIPEGYSVSREKKERFSLILESASTNQTSMYLCASSLGKGQGGWYTEAFFGQGTRLTVV.